The 28 T cell receptor beta chains reported below all come from one sample, sequenced in a study of regulatory T cells in long-lasting Graves disease. Time point in this sample: persistent/refractory GD, antithyroid drugs over 5 years with positive TRAb. The TCR library was made from RNA extracted from PBMCs. According to the study, TCR beta libraries were built with iRepertoire HTBI primers and CDR3-region Arm-PCR. MiXCR, run by TCRdb on the multiplex PCR reads, gives a single entry per CDR3 protein. Among 400,000 to 450,000 distinct CDR3 sequences, around 20% were seen once, and the ten largest hold 26%. The sample was peripheral blood mononuclear cells (PBMCs), taken when the disease was refractory, from a patient treated with antithyroid drugs. The receptors here all came from a female donor with Graves disease.

Note on this clonotype: A much bigger clone sits one base away, suggesting this may be a read error. The DNA of the CDR3 is TGTGCCAGCAGTCGCCCGCGGGGTAGCGGGTCCCAGAAGACCCAGTACTTC. It encodes CASSRPRGSGSQKTQYF. The V gene is TRBV28, the J gene TRBJ2-5; 7 nucleotides agree with TRBD2. The CDR3 has 17 residues. V gave up 5 bases and J gave up 6 bases; unmatched junction bases: 18. The germline gives CDR1 MDHEN, CDR2 SYDVKM.

This clonotype was recorded many times. This chain links TRBV20-1 with TRBJ2-7; 8 bases agree with TRBD1. CDR3 size: 14 residues. V shed 0 bases and J 8 bases; nucleotides not matched to a gene: 9. Germline values: CDR1 DFQATT, CDR2 SNEGSKA (reference sequence). The CDR3 is CSARDGQGAEKQYF. The CDR3 nucleotides read TGCAGTGCTAGAGATGGGCAGGGGGCGGAGAAGCAGTACTTC.

In nucleotides, the CDR3 is TGTGCCAGCAGCCAAGATCAGGAGCGGGAGCAAGAGACCCAGTACTTC. It translates to CASSQDQEREQETQYF. This sequence joins TRBV4-2 and TRBJ2-5; 8 nucleotides match TRBD2. The V segment lost 0 bases and the J segment 2 bases; nucleotides outside the gene matches: 5. The CDR3 is 16 amino acids. Germline-derived CDR1 and CDR2 are LGHNA and YNFKEQ.

The V call is TRBV7-2, the J call TRBJ2-4; 7 bases are shared with TRBD2. In germline, CDR1 is SGHTA, CDR2 FQGNSA. The CDR3 loop spans 16 amino acids. V lost 3 bases, J lost 3 bases, and 8 bases stayed unmatched. The CDR3 here is CASSFSGTISKNIQYF. CDR3 sequence (DNA): TGTGCCAGCAGCTTTTCTGGGACTATAAGCAAAAACATTCAGTACTTC.

This clonotype was picked up a small number of times. The chain is built from TRBV5-8 and TRBJ1-2; a weak D match, TRBD1 (6 bases). The germline V and J ends were trimmed by 2 bases and 2 bases, with 16 bases remaining between them. The CDR3 loop spans 16 amino acids. Germline V gene lookup returns CDR1 SGHTS and CDR2 YDEGEE. In nucleotides, the CDR3 is TGTGCCAGCAGCTTATTCGGGGGCTTGAGAAACTATGGCTACACCTTC. It codes for CASSLFGGLRNYGYTF.

Worth noting for this clonotype: At one of its ends the junction is not consistent with the germline gene, which may arise from a read error. The genes are TRBV2 and TRBJ2-3; 12 bases align to TRBD2. The CDR3 consists of 11 residues. The germline gives CDR1 SNHLY, CDR2 FYNNEI. The DNA for the CDR3 is TGTGCCAGCCTTCTAGCGGGAGGGGGCCTCTTT. It yields the protein CASLLAGGGLF. The whole variable domain, remainder taken from reference TRBV2 and TRBJ2-3, is EPEVTQTPSHQVTQMGQEVILRCVPISNHLYFYWYRQILGQKVEFLVSFYNNEISEKSEIFDDQFSVERPDGSNFTLKIRSTKLEDSAMYFCASLLAGGGLFGPGTRLTVL.

The genes are TRBV29-1 and TRBJ2-5; 8 bases map to TRBD2. The CDR3 consists of 12 residues. Germline V CDR1 and CDR2: SQVTM, ANQGSEA. The J segment lost 5 bases and the V segment lost 4 bases, leaving 3 bases of the junction unmatched. The CDR3 DNA reads as TGCAGCGTTGTGACTAGCGTGGAGACCCAGTACTTC. Protein product: CSVVTSVETQYF.

This clonotype was detected ten times or more. This chain links TRBV10-3 with TRBJ2-7, with D tentatively TRBD2 (6 bases). Germline lookup yields CDR1 ENHRY and CDR2 SYGVKD. Trimming shortened V by 0 bases and J by 3 bases, and 21 bases separated the two germline ends. The CDR3 extends over 18 amino acids. CDR3 amino acids: CAISESGEASVGGYEQYF. CDR3 coding DNA: TGTGCCATCAGTGAGTCCGGGGAGGCTTCGGTCGGTGGCTACGAGCAGTACTTC.

This clonotype has just one count. The chain joins TRBV30 to TRBJ1-1; no definite D call. The V gene's germline CDR1 is GTSNPN and CDR2 SVGIG (reference sequence). The CDR3 sequence is 13 residues long. V lost 4 bases, J lost 0 bases, and 9 bases lay in between. CDR3 amino acids: CAWTEGMNTEAFF. CDR3 DNA sequence: TGTGCCTGGACAGAAGGCATGAACACTGAAGCTTTCTTT.

V usage is TRBV5-1 and J usage is TRBJ1-2; 7 bases agree with TRBD1. CDR3 length: 12 residues. V dropped 2 bases and J dropped 6; count of bases not matched to a gene: 1. Germline CDR1 reads SGHRS; CDR2 reads YFSETQ. For the CDR3, the DNA is TGCGCCAGCAGCTTCGGGACAGATGGCTACACCTTC. This sequence encodes CASSFGTDGYTF.

This chain links TRBV6-2 or TRBV6-3 with TRBJ1-5; 9 bases are a match to TRBD1. V shed 5 bases, J shed 4 bases, and the junction held 9 bases outside the gene matches. CDR1 and CDR2 from the germline V gene are MNHEY and SVGEGT. The length of the CDR3 is 16 residues. The CDR3 loop is CASSDPDRGKNQPQHF. In DNA, the CDR3 is TGTGCCAGCAGTGACCCGGACAGGGGAAAAAATCAGCCCCAGCATTTT.

The table lists this clonotype with a few counts. The chain employs TRBV9 and TRBJ1-2; the D is unclear. This CDR3 has 17 amino acids. Germline values: CDR1 SGDLS, CDR2 YYNGEE. V lost 3 bases and J 3 bases, leaving 21 bases between the germline ends. CDR3 loop: CASSAFSSLDGYYGYTF. CDR3 nucleotides: TGTGCCAGCAGCGCTTTCTCGAGCTTGGACGGCTACTATGGCTACACCTTC.

This clonotype has only a few counts. The chain couples TRBV29-1 to TRBJ2-2; D ambiguous. The V and J ends lost 3 bases and 1 base respectively, with 6 bases between them. The germline V gene encodes CDR1 SQVTM and CDR2 ANQGSEA. The CDR3 spans 13 residues. CDR3 amino acids: CSVDWGNTGELFF. The CDR3 DNA follows: TGCAGCGTTGACTGGGGGAACACCGGGGAGCTGTTTTTT.

The rearrangement joins TRBV11-3 to TRBJ2-2; weak D call: TRBD2 (6 bases). V was shortened by 5 bases and J by 3 bases, with 7 bases between the two germline ends. The CDR3 sequence is 13 residues long. CDR1 is SGHNT and CDR2 is YENEEA in the germline V gene. The CDR3 loop is CASSERDTGELFF. Written as DNA, the CDR3 is TGTGCCAGCAGCGAGCGGGACACCGGGGAGCTGTTTTTT.

This clonotype was recorded at least ten times. V gene TRBV6-5 combines with J gene TRBJ1-2; 11 bases map to TRBD1. The CDR3 runs to 14 residues. Germline CDR1 is MNHEY and CDR2 is SVGAGI. Germline trimming cut 2 bases from V and 6 bases from J; bases unmatched to any gene: 2. The DNA for the CDR3 is TGTGCCAGCAGTTACAGGACAGGGGGCGATGGCTACACCTTC. Translated, it gives CASSYRTGGDGYTF.

There are a few counts of this clonotype. V gene TRBV3-1 combines with J gene TRBJ2-5; tentatively, D is TRBD1 (6 bases). CDR3 length: 13 amino acids. Germline CDR1 is LGHDT and CDR2 is YNNKEL (reference sequence). Trimming removed 8 bases from V and 2 bases from J, with 12 bases in between. CDR3 DNA sequence: TGTGCCAGCGGCCGGACAGCTCAAGAGACCCAGTACTTC. Its protein product is CASGRTAQETQYF.

This clonotype was seen many times. This chain links TRBV12-3 or TRBV12-4 with TRBJ2-5; 9 bases map to TRBD1. The CDR3 spans 16 residues. The V segment lost 5 bases and the J segment 1 base; nucleotides outside the gene matches: 8. The CDR3 coding sequence is TGTGCCAGCAGTCCCCCAACGGGACAGGGCCAAGAGACCCAGTACTTC. Encoded protein: CASSPPTGQGQETQYF.

This clonotype was recorded at least ten times. This chain connects TRBV12-3 or TRBV12-4 to TRBJ2-2, with 8 bases that match TRBD2. The CDR3 is made up of 15 amino acids. V lost 8 bases, J lost 3 bases, and 8 bases stayed unmatched. The CDR3 is CASCNGRADTGELFF. CDR3 bases: TGTGCCAGCTGTAACGGGAGGGCCGACACCGGGGAGCTGTTTTTT.

The V and J genes are TRBV4-3 and TRBJ1-4; maybe TRBD1 (6 bases). V lost 3 bases and J 8 bases, leaving 16 bases between the germline ends. The CDR3 contains 15 residues. CDR1 and CDR2 from the germline V gene are LGHNA and YSLEER. CDR3 region: CASSQDYGTREKLFF. CDR3 DNA: TGCGCCAGCAGCCAGGACTACGGGACAAGGGAAAAACTGTTTTTT.

This rearrangement joins TRBV6-1 to TRBJ2-2, with unresolved D. Trimming pared 3 bases from V and 4 bases from J, leaving 9 bases between. The CDR3 sequence is 14 residues long. Germline V CDR1 and CDR2: MNHNS, SASEGT. The CDR3: CASSDSGGTGELFF. The CDR3, as DNA: TGTGCCAGCAGTGACTCTGGCGGCACCGGGGAGCTGTTTTTT.

This chain uses TRBV7-2 with TRBJ2-7; TRBD1 matches at 10 bases. The junction had 7 bases not matched to a gene; V was cut back by 5 bases and J by 3 bases. Germline CDR1 and CDR2: SGHTA and FQGNSA. CDR3 size: 15 residues. As DNA, the CDR3 is TGTGCCAGCAGCCGGCCGGACAGGGGGGGCTACGAGCAGTACTTC. Its translation: CASSRPDRGGYEQYF.

The CDR3 region has the DNA TGCGCCAGCAGCTTGGAGGTGGGGACCTACGAGCAGTACTTC. Amino acid sequence: CASSLEVGTYEQYF. J is TRBJ2-7 and V is TRBV5-1; no clear D gene. This CDR3 has 14 amino acids. CDR1 SGHRS and CDR2 YFSETQ come from the germline V gene. V dropped 0 bases and J dropped 2 bases, with 9 bases sitting between them.

This clonotype was seen repeatedly, ten times or more. The chain recombines TRBV28 with TRBJ2-7; possibly TRBD2 for D (6 bases). The germline V gene encodes CDR1 MDHEN and CDR2 SYDVKM. V lost 5 bases, J lost 0 bases, and 11 bases lay in between. This CDR3 has 14 amino acids. The chain's CDR3 is CASSPWDFSYEQYF. In DNA, the CDR3 is TGTGCCAGCAGTCCCTGGGACTTCTCCTACGAGCAGTACTTC.

Many counts were recorded for this clonotype. The chain carries TRBV7-2 and TRBJ2-7; TRBD2 matches 10 bases. Trimming cost V 5 bases and J 1 base; bases outside gene matches: 5. There are 15 residues in the CDR3. Germline V gives CDR1 SGHTA, CDR2 FQGNSA. The CDR3 protein is CASSTRAGGSYEQYF. The CDR3 DNA is TGTGCCAGCAGCACCCGAGCGGGAGGGTCCTACGAGCAGTACTTC.

This clonotype showed up many times. The rearrangement links TRBV29-1 to TRBJ1-2; D call uncertain. The CDR3 runs 14 residues. V was cut by 5 bases and J by 8 bases, with 21 bases left in between. Germline CDR1 SQVTM, CDR2 ANQGSEA. As DNA, the CDR3 is TGCAGCGTTATCCTTCAAACAACCACCGGCGGCTACACCTTC. Its translation: CSVILQTTTGGYTF.

J is TRBJ1-1 and V is TRBV19; no clear D gene. Germline V gives CDR1 LNHDA, CDR2 SQIVND (reference sequence). The CDR3 loop spans 13 amino acids. Trimming pared 8 bases from V and 1 base from J, leaving 11 bases between. The CDR3 DNA follows: TGTGCCAGTCGTGAGGGAGGGAACACTGAAGCTTTCTTT. This translates into CASREGGNTEAFF.

This clonotype was detected a few times. This chain joins TRBV12-3 or TRBV12-4 and TRBJ1-1, with D possibly TRBD1 on 5 matching bases. V was clipped by 3 bases and J by 0 bases, with 11 bases between them. The CDR3 sequence is 15 residues long. The CDR3 protein is CASSLGGGVNTEAFF. CDR3 nucleotide sequence: TGTGCCAGCAGTTTGGGCGGGGGAGTGAACACTGAAGCTTTCTTT.

This clonotype was recorded at least ten times. The chain employs TRBV28 and TRBJ2-4; no definite D call. Germline V gene lookup returns CDR1 MDHEN and CDR2 SYDVKM. The length of the CDR3 is 17 residues. Trimming took off 7 bases at V and 0 bases at J, with 19 bases between the two ends. The CDR3 protein is CASNSWMGRLAKNIQYF. The CDR3 region has the DNA TGTGCCAGCAACTCCTGGATGGGCAGACTAGCCAAAAACATTCAGTACTTC.